These 13 T cell receptor beta chains came from one sample sequenced in a study of T-cell reconstitution after alpha-beta-depleted transplantation in children. Researchers prepared the TCRbeta library using unique molecular identifiers, the study reports. TCRdb re-derived calls from the PCR reads in MiXCR, one entry per CDR3 protein. The sample lists roughly 110,000 distinct CDR3 sequences, 10% occurring once. The source was PBMCs, collected before TCRalphabeta/CD19-depleted stem cell transplant. These receptors all stem from a boy younger than 10 with acute lymphoblastic leukemia, due to receive a stem cell transplant.

The sample holds a few counts of this clonotype. V gene TRBV12-3 or TRBV12-4 combines with J gene TRBJ2-1, with 8 positions matching TRBD2. The J segment lost 1 base and the V segment lost 3 bases, leaving 8 bases of the junction unmatched. CDR3 length: 17 amino acids. The CDR3: CASSLNGRAGSYNEQFF. The CDR3 region has the DNA TGTGCCAGCAGTTTGAACGGGAGGGCGGGTTCCTACAATGAGCAGTTCTTC.

This clonotype was recorded a few times. The chain recombines TRBV6-4 with TRBJ2-7; 7 bases are shared with TRBD2. Germline values: CDR1 MRHNA, CDR2 SNTAGT. The CDR3 spans 19 residues. J lost 1 base, V lost 5 bases, and 20 bases had no gene match. The CDR3 sequence is CASSLLGRWQGGTSYEQYF. The DNA of the CDR3 is TGTGCCAGCAGTCTTCTGGGCCGGTGGCAGGGAGGGACTTCCTACGAGCAGTACTTC.

This chain uses TRBV6-4 with TRBJ2-3; D gene uncertain. This CDR3 has 13 amino acids. Germline V gives CDR1 MRHNA, CDR2 SNTAGT. Trimming took off 6 bases at V and 2 bases at J, with 9 bases between the two ends. CDR3 nucleotide sequence: TGTGCCAGCAGCACCGACTTCACAGATACGCAGTATTTT. It codes for CASSTDFTDTQYF.

This clonotype was seen at least ten times. The chain combines TRBV4-1 with TRBJ2-7; D is unclear. Per the germline V gene, CDR1 is MGHRA and CDR2 is YSYEKL. The V end lost 1 base, the J end lost 2 bases, and 12 bases lay between the germline ends. The CDR3 has 15 amino acids. The CDR3 region is CASSQAALPTYEQYF. The CDR3 DNA is TGCGCCAGCAGCCAAGCAGCCTTACCCACCTACGAGCAGTACTTC.

This clonotype was seen a handful of times. This rearrangement joins TRBV20-1 to TRBJ1-1, with D possibly TRBD1 on 5 matching bases. This CDR3 contains 11 residues. V gave up 3 bases and J gave up 6 bases, with 8 bases separating them. Germline V gene data show CDR1 as DFQATT and CDR2 as SNEGSKA (reference sequence). The chain's CDR3 is CSASGDPEAFF. CDR3 sequence (DNA): TGCAGTGCTAGTGGGGACCCTGAAGCTTTCTTT.

This chain uses TRBV20-1 with TRBJ1-2; 9 bases line up with TRBD1. The CDR3 runs to 15 residues. Germline V lookup: CDR1 DFQATT, CDR2 SNEGSKA (reference sequence). Germline trimming cut 6 bases from V and 5 bases from J; bases unmatched to any gene: 13. This CDR3 is CSAPNRDRAFYGYTF. CDR3 DNA: TGCAGTGCCCCGAACAGGGACAGGGCCTTTTATGGCTACACCTTC.

This clonotype has a count of ten or more. V is TRBV12-3 or TRBV12-4 and J is TRBJ2-1; 8 bases line up with TRBD2. The CDR3 runs 15 residues. V gave up 2 bases and J gave up 6 bases; unmatched junction bases: 6. Here the CDR3 DNA reads TGTGCCAGCAGTTTACCGGGACTAGGTGCCAATGAGCAGTTCTTC. Translating it yields CASSLPGLGANEQFF.

This clonotype was detected a few times. In nucleotides, the CDR3 is TGTGCCAGCAGCTTAAGTCAGGGCACAGATACGCAGTATTTT. Translation gives CASSLSQGTDTQYF. V gene TRBV5-4 combines with J gene TRBJ2-3; no definite D call. CDR1 SGHNT and CDR2 YYREEE come from the germline V gene (reference sequence). CDR3 length: 14 residues. Deletions cut 2 bases from V and 1 base from J, with 8 bases between.

This sequence joins TRBV27 and TRBJ2-3; the D call may be TRBD1 or TRBD2 (6 bases each). The CDR3 totals 20 residues. Germline V CDR1 and CDR2: MNHEY, SMNVEV (reference sequence). The germline V and J ends were trimmed by 8 bases and 5 bases, with 35 bases remaining between them. In DNA, the CDR3 is TGTGCCAGCCCTCCCCTGGGATCCGTCGGGAGAATCAAAGGGGGAGATACGCAGTATTTT. It encodes CASPPLGSVGRIKGGDTQYF.

A few counts support this clonotype. The chain is built from TRBV6-5 and TRBJ1-1; 7 bases are a match to TRBD1. Germline lookup yields CDR1 MNHEY and CDR2 SVGAGI. There are 14 residues in the CDR3. The J segment lost 4 bases and the V segment lost 2 bases, leaving 4 bases of the junction unmatched. The CDR3 sequence: CASSYLTGSTEAFF. For the CDR3, the DNA is TGTGCCAGCAGTTACCTGACAGGGTCCACTGAAGCTTTCTTT.

This chain joins TRBV20-1 and TRBJ1-1, with a possible D match to TRBD1 (6 bases). CDR3 size: 12 residues. V shed 0 bases and J shed 6 bases, with 8 bases lying between them. Germline CDR1 and CDR2: DFQATT and SNEGSKA (reference sequence). This chain's CDR3 is CSAREGAAEAFF. The CDR3 nucleotides are TGCAGTGCTAGAGAGGGGGCAGCTGAAGCTTTCTTT.

The V and J genes are TRBV3-1 and TRBJ2-1, with TRBD2 identical over 12 bases. The trim removed 4 bases at V and 2 bases at J, leaving 3 bases unmatched. The CDR3 is 16 residues long. Germline CDR1 and CDR2: LGHDT and YNNKEL (reference sequence). For the CDR3, the DNA is TGTGCCAGCAGCCGGACTAGCGGGAAGCCCTACAATGAGCAGTTCTTC. Amino acid sequence: CASSRTSGKPYNEQFF.

This clonotype is medium-sized (0.01 to 0.1%) within its sample. CDR3 bases: TGCGCCAGCACCACCGACGGGGGAGTCAAAAACATTCAGTACTTC. Amino acid sequence: CASTTDGGVKNIQYF. This chain uses TRBV5-1 with TRBJ2-4, with a weak D call TRBD2 (6 bases). Per germline, CDR1 SGHRS and CDR2 YFSETQ. V was shortened by 6 bases and J by 3 bases, with 16 bases between the two germline ends. This CDR3 has 15 amino acids.